These 17 T cell receptor beta chains were sequenced from one sample in a study of T cell repertoires in cytomegalovirus infection. TCRdb re-analysed the reads in MiXCR, keeping a single row per CDR3 protein. Among about 680,000 distinct CDR3 sequences listed, approximately 24% were seen once. The sample was CD8+ T cells from PBMCs. Receptors were obtained from a human donor in good health (CMV status not recorded). Some clones in this sample may be carry-over from other donors' samples.

CDR3 region: CASSFSGEDQETQYF. CDR3 in DNA: TGTGCCAGCAGTTTTTCAGGGGAGGATCAAGAGACCCAGTACTTC. The chain links TRBV28 to TRBJ2-5; D may match TRBD1 or TRBD2 (6 bases each). The V and J ends lost 3 bases and 2 bases respectively, with 13 bases between them. Looked up from germline, CDR1 is MDHEN and CDR2 is SYDVKM. The CDR3 is made up of 15 amino acids.

The table lists this clonotype with many counts. Being one base from a much bigger clone, this may be a read error. J is TRBJ2-5 and V is TRBV6-5, with D uncertain. The V end lost 7 bases, the J end lost 1 base, and 4 bases lay between the germline ends. This CDR3 comprises 11 residues. From germline, CDR1 is MNHEY and CDR2 SVGAGI. CDR3 protein: CASTFQETQYF. The DNA of the CDR3 is TGTGCCAGCACCTTCCAAGAGACCCAGTACTTC.

The V call is TRBV7-6, the J call TRBJ2-5; TRBD1 might be the D (6 bases). V was pared by 4 bases and J by 5 bases, with 14 bases between. This CDR3 region has 14 residues. Germline CDR1 SGHVS, CDR2 FNYEAQ. The CDR3, as DNA: TGTGCCAGCAGCTCACCCGACAGGCCGGAGACCCAGTACTTC. Residues: CASSSPDRPETQYF. The whole variable domain, remainder taken from reference TRBV7-6 and TRBJ2-5, is GAGVSQSPRYKVTKRGQDVALRCDPISGHVSLYWYRQALGQGPEFLTYFNYEAQQDKSGLPNDRFSAERPEGSISTLTIQRTEQRDSAMYRCASSSPDRPETQYFGPGTRLLVL.

The V gene is TRBV14, the J gene TRBJ2-5, with D possibly matching TRBD1 (6 bases). The CDR3 runs to 14 residues. Trimming removed 5 bases from V and 2 bases from J, with 12 bases in between. CDR1 is SGHDN and CDR2 is FVKESK in the germline V gene. CDR3 nucleotide sequence: TGTGCCAGCAGCACCCGACAGGAACAAGAGACCCAGTACTTC. It specifies CASSTRQEQETQYF. Variable domain in full (rest from reference TRBV14 and TRBJ2-5): EAGVTQFPSHSVIEKGQTVTLRCDPISGHDNLYWYRRVMGKEIKFLLHFVKESKQDESGMPNNRFLAERTGGTYSTLKVQPAELEDSGVYFCASSTRQEQETQYFGPGTRLLVL.

This rearrangement joins TRBV5-1 to TRBJ2-2; D ambiguous. CDR1 SGHRS and CDR2 YFSETQ come from the germline V gene. The germline V and J ends were trimmed by 2 bases and 0 bases, with 14 bases remaining between them. The CDR3 runs to 17 residues. The CDR3 region has the DNA TGCGCCAGCAGCTTTGAACCGACTGGCACGAACACCGGGGAGCTGTTTTTT. Protein sequence: CASSFEPTGTNTGELFF.

The rearrangement uses TRBV5-6 and TRBJ2-7; tentatively, D is TRBD1 (6 bases). From germline, CDR1 is SGHDT and CDR2 YYEEEE. The V and J ends lost 3 bases and 0 bases respectively, with 16 bases between them. CDR3 length: 16 amino acids. The chain's CDR3 is CASSSLWTVISYEQYV. The CDR3 DNA reads as TGTGCCAGCAGCTCTCTCTGGACAGTTATCTCCTACGAGCAGTACGTC.

The sample holds a few counts of this clonotype. The V gene is TRBV12-3 or TRBV12-4, the J gene TRBJ2-2; perhaps TRBD1 as D (5 bases). This CDR3 comprises 15 residues. V was trimmed by 3 bases and J by 6 bases, leaving 14 bases between them. The CDR3 reads CASSFPGLLAGELFF. The CDR3 coding sequence is TGTGCCAGCAGTTTCCCAGGGTTGTTGGCCGGGGAGCTGTTTTTT.

This clonotype was recorded at least ten times. The chain joins TRBV14 to TRBJ2-7; 8 bases agree with TRBD1. V shed 1 base and J 2 bases; nucleotides not matched to a gene: 4. The CDR3 is made up of 15 amino acids. Germline-derived CDR1 and CDR2 are SGHDN and FVKESK. CDR3 nucleotides: TGTGCCAGCAGCCAAGCCGGGACAGGCGCCTACGAGCAGTACTTC. Encoded protein: CASSQAGTGAYEQYF.

This clonotype has only a few counts. V and J are TRBV20-1 and TRBJ2-1; no clear D. The CDR3 loop spans 15 amino acids. Trimming took 6 bases from V and 3 from J, leaving 18 bases between them. CDR1 DFQATT and CDR2 SNEGSKA come from the germline V gene (reference sequence). The CDR3 nucleotides read TGCAGTGCAAGACCCTACGTAGGGAACTACAATGAGCAGTTCTTC. This encodes CSARPYVGNYNEQFF.

The rearrangement uses TRBV12-3 or TRBV12-4 and TRBJ2-7; 9 positions agree with TRBD1. The trim removed 6 bases at V and 3 bases at J, leaving 12 bases unmatched. The CDR3 covers 16 residues. In DNA, the CDR3 is TGTGCCAGCAGACAGGGACAGGGTGGGTTCTACTACGAGCAGTACTTC. It codes for CASRQGQGGFYYEQYF.

This clonotype showed up just a few times. The genes are TRBV7-2 and TRBJ2-7; either TRBD1 or TRBD2 may fit D (6 bases each). Germline CDR1 and CDR2: SGHTA and FQGNSA. The V end lost 4 bases, the J end lost 0 bases, and 13 bases lay between the germline ends. CDR3 size: 15 residues. The CDR3 region is CASSYGGRGSYEQYV. DNA for the CDR3: TGTGCCAGCAGCTACGGGGGCAGGGGCTCCTACGAGCAGTACGTC.

This clonotype was seen repeatedly, ten times or more. The chain recombines TRBV7-6 with TRBJ1-6, with 9 nucleotides matching TRBD1. Germline V CDR1 and CDR2: SGHVS, FNYEAQ. This CDR3 has 17 residues. Losses at the gene ends were 5 bases for V and 0 bases for J; bases not matched to a gene: 5. The DNA for the CDR3 is TGTGCCAGCAGCCGGGACAGGGTTTTCTCCTATAATTCACCCCTCCACTTT. Its protein is CASSRDRVFSYNSPLHF.

J is TRBJ2-2 and V is TRBV5-5, with TRBD1 as a possible D gene (5 bases). Trimming cost V 0 bases and J 5 bases, with 17 bases left between them. Germline CDR1 and CDR2: SGHKS and YYEKEE (reference sequence). This CDR3 is built from 17 residues. Here the CDR3 DNA reads TGTGCCAGCAGCTTGGTTGTAACAGGATTTCGAACCGGGGAGCTGTTTTTT. Translating it yields CASSLVVTGFRTGELFF.

The chain recombines TRBV12-3 or TRBV12-4 with TRBJ2-1; a possible D gene is TRBD2 (5 bases). The CDR3 is 14 amino acids. Trimming shortened V by 4 bases and J by 8 bases, and 15 bases separated the two germline ends. DNA for the CDR3: TGTGCCAGCAGTTACGGGCTGGCGGGCTATGAGCAGTTCTTC. It translates to CASSYGLAGYEQFF.

This clonotype was observed a handful of times. The V gene is TRBV28, the J gene TRBJ2-5, with a weak D call TRBD1 (6 bases). CDR3 length: 15 residues. Germline V gene data show CDR1 as MDHEN and CDR2 as SYDVKM. V shed 4 bases and J shed 1 base, with 13 bases lying between them. DNA for the CDR3: TGTGCCAGCAGTTCGCTACAGGGTCCCCAAGAGACCCAGTACTTC. It yields the protein CASSSLQGPQETQYF.

V usage is TRBV10-3 and J usage is TRBJ2-2; D may be TRBD2 (6 bases). This CDR3 contains 16 residues. V lost 6 bases, J lost 0 bases, and 14 bases lay in between. Germline CDR1 is ENHRY and CDR2 is SYGVKD. The CDR3 loop is CAIRGGDGTNTGELFF. Written as DNA, the CDR3 is TGTGCCATCAGAGGCGGGGACGGAACGAACACCGGGGAGCTGTTTTTT.

The table lists this clonotype with many counts. Here the CDR3 reads CAISEVLVKTNTGELFF. CDR3 coding DNA: TGTGCCATCAGTGAGGTTTTAGTAAAAACGAACACCGGGGAGCTGTTTTTT. The genes are TRBV10-3 and TRBJ2-2; D not resolved. This CDR3 has 17 residues. Germline loops: CDR1 ENHRY, CDR2 SYGVKD. The V and J ends lost 2 bases and 0 bases respectively, with 13 bases between them.